These T cell receptor beta chains were read from a single sample in a study of blood T cell repertoires in COVID-19. Clones were read by immunoSEQ multiplex PCR, and TCRdb kept only the in-frame ones, dropping some. This sample has 150,000 or so clones, with 85% found just once. The sequenced sample consisted of peripheral blood. These TCRs come from a human donor with acute or convalescent COVID-19. The donor label of this sample is uncertain. Both conserved end residues are part of each CDR3. D genes are given only for firm matches. Clone size, where shown, is once, few, many, or a class for clones that have expanded.

TRBJ2-3,TRBV2,TRBD2,NA,CAIGLAAVTDTQYF,TGTGCCATTGGGCTAGCGGCAGTCACAGATACGCAGTATTTT
TRBJ1-4,TRBV7-9,TRBD1,once,CASSLGTGWALGEKLFF,TGTGCCAGCAGCTTAGGGACAGGTTGGGCCCTGGGTGAAAAACTGTTTTTT
TRBJ1-2,TRBV27,NA,NA,CASSPRGFGYGYTF,TGTGCCAGCAGCCCCCGAGGTTTCGGATATGGCTACACCTTC
TRBJ1-1,TRBV19,NA,NA,CASRTQGNTEAFF,TGTGCCAGTAGAACCCAGGGGAACACTGAAGCTTTCTTT
TRBJ2-6,TRBV2,TRBD1,once,CATVRDRGSGANVLTF,TGTGCCACAGTCCGGGACAGGGGGTCTGGGGCCAACGTCCTGACTTTC
TRBJ1-3,TRBV6-5,NA,NA,CASSIPGGNTIYF,TGTGCCAGCAGTATCCCGGGGGGAAACACCATATATTTT
TRBJ2-2,TRBV6-6,NA,few,CASLDLLTGPGELFF,TGTGCCAGCCTCGACTTACTCACGGGTCCCGGGGAGCTGTTTTTT
TRBJ2-3,TRBV19,NA,NA,CASSPGRDTQYF,TGTGCCAGTAGTCCGGGTCGAGATACGCAGTATTTT
TRBJ1-6,TRBV30,TRBD1,few,CAWSAGQWGSPLHF,TGTGCCTGGAGTGCGGGACAGTGGGGTTCACCCCTCCACTTT
TRBJ2-7,TRBV11-3,TRBD1,NA,CASSPTGTGGGEQYF,TGTGCCAGCAGCCCCACCGGGACAGGGGGTGGCGAGCAGTACTTC
TRBJ1-4,TRBV4-3,NA,NA,CASSQDFPLINEKLFF,TGCGCCAGCAGCCAAGATTTCCCGCTAATTAATGAAAAACTGTTTTTT
TRBJ2-7,TRBV30,TRBD2,NA,CAWSKLAGNYEQYF,TGTGCCTGGAGTAAGTTAGCGGGTAACTACGAGCAGTACTTC
TRBJ1-3,TRBV18,NA,NA,CASSPGLQGNTIYF,TGTGCCAGCTCACCGGGCCTTCAGGGTAACACCATATATTTT
TRBJ2-2,TRBV19,TRBD2,NA,CASSQPGLLTGELFF,TGTGCCAGTAGTCAACCGGGACTACTCACCGGGGAGCTGTTTTTT
TRBJ1-1,TRBV18,NA,NA,CASSPDTSEAFF,TGTGCCAGCTCACCCGACACGAGTGAAGCTTTCTTT
TRBJ1-3,TRBV9,NA,NA,CASSVEAGLSGNTIYF,TGTGCCAGCAGCGTAGAGGCGGGCCTCTCTGGAAACACCATATATTTT
TRBJ1-2,TRBV4-2,NA,NA,CASRFPGTGDGYTF,TGTGCCAGCAGATTCCCCGGGACGGGAGATGGCTACACCTTC
TRBJ1-1,TRBV19,NA,NA,CASSLQGNTEAFF,TGTGCCAGTAGTCTACAGGGGAACACTGAAGCTTTCTTT
TRBJ1-1,TRBV9,TRBD1,NA,CASSPRQGMNTEAFF,TGTGCCAGCAGCCCCCGACAGGGGATGAACACTGAAGCTTTCTTT
TRBJ2-2,TRBV14,NA,NA,CASSQAMAFSHPGELFF,TGTGCCAGCAGCCAAGCAATGGCTTTTTCCCACCCCGGGGAGCTGTTTTTT
TRBJ1-6,TRBV18,TRBD1,NA,CASSPDRGNNSPLHF,TGTGCCAGCTCACCAGACAGGGGGAATAATTCACCCCTCCACTTT
TRBJ2-2,TRBV19,TRBD1,once,CASSLRQGVTTGELFF,TGTGCCAGTAGTCTCCGACAGGGGGTAACGACCGGGGAGCTGTTTTTT
TRBJ2-7,TRBV15,TRBD1,few,CATSIFDRDYEQYF,TGTGCCACCAGCATTTTCGACAGGGACTACGAGCAGTACTTC
TRBJ2-5,TRBV5-1,TRBD2,NA,CASSSSGGQETQYF,TGCGCCAGCAGCTCTAGCGGGGGACAAGAGACCCAGTACTTC
TRBJ1-6,TRBV5-4,NA,NA,CASSLGVPGDSPLHF,TGTGCCAGCAGCTTGGGTGTCCCCGGGGATTCACCCCTCCACTTT
TRBJ2-6,TRBV7-9,NA,NA,CASSLSSSVSSGANVLTF,TGTGCCAGCAGCTTATCGTCTAGCGTGAGCTCTGGGGCCAACGTCCTGACTTTC
TRBJ1-6,TRBV5-4,NA,NA,CASNIQGINSPLHF,TGTGCCAGCAACATACAGGGCATAAATTCACCCCTCCACTTT
TRBJ1-1,TRBV11-2,NA,NA,CASSHLPGNTEAFF,TGTGCCAGCAGCCACCTCCCAGGGAACACTGAAGCTTTCTTT
TRBJ2-2,TRBV30,TRBD1,NA,CAWSPGQGDTGELFF,TGTGCCTGGAGCCCGGGACAGGGCGACACCGGGGAGCTGTTTTTT
TRBJ2-1,TRBV14,NA,NA,CASSQARGNRWDNEQFF,TGTGCCAGCAGCCAAGCCAGGGGAAATCGGTGGGACAATGAGCAGTTCTTC
TRBJ1-3,TRBV19,TRBD1,NA,CASSRGTADTIYF,TGTGCCAGTAGTCGAGGGACAGCAGACACCATATATTTT
TRBJ2-1,TRBV11-3,TRBD2,NA,CASSPRGSAGGRGNEQFF,TGTGCCAGCAGCCCGCGAGGTTCAGCGGGGGGGCGGGGCAATGAGCAGTTCTTC
TRBJ1-6,TRBV18,NA,NA,CASSPGLGGIHNSPLHF,TGTGCCAGCTCACCAGGGCTGGGGGGAATCCATAATTCACCCCTCCACTTT
TRBJ1-1,TRBV14,TRBD1,NA,CASSQDDHRGREAFF,TGTGCCAGCAGCCAAGATGATCACAGGGGGCGGGAAGCTTTCTTT
TRBJ1-2,TRBV6-6,NA,NA,CASSKQSNYGYTF,TGTGCCAGCAGTAAACAATCTAACTATGGCTACACCTTC
TRBJ2-1,TRBV7-9,NA,NA,CACEHVPFYNEQFF,TGTGCCTGCGAGCACGTCCCCTTCTACAATGAGCAGTTCTTC
TRBJ2-3,TRBV7-9,TRBD2,NA,CASRRGLSGKRTSTDTQYF,TGTGCCAGCCGACGGGGTTTAAGCGGGAAACGAACTAGCACAGATACGCAGTATTTT
TRBJ1-1,TRBV11-1,TRBD1,NA,CASSLAPGQGTEAFF,TGTGCCAGCAGCTTAGCACCGGGACAGGGGACTGAAGCTTTCTTT
TRBJ1-3,TRBV11-2,NA,NA,CASSLLGTRGWSGNTIYF,TGTGCCAGCAGCTTATTGGGCACCCGAGGGTGGTCTGGAAACACCATATATTTT
TRBJ1-4,TRBV10-2,TRBD1,NA,CASSGQGARGEKLFF,TGCGCCAGCAGTGGGCAGGGGGCGCGGGGAGAAAAACTGTTTTTT
TRBJ1-2,TRBV7-2,NA,NA,CASSPSRQALYGYTF,TGTGCCAGCAGCCCCTCCCGACAGGCCCTCTATGGCTACACCTTC
TRBJ1-6,TRBV2,NA,NA,CASHRDSHRNSPLHF,TGTGCCAGCCACCGGGACTCCCACCGGAATTCACCCCTCCACTTT
TRBJ1-1,TRBV7-9,NA,NA,CASSSRWGQNTEAFF,TGTGCCAGCAGCAGTCGCTGGGGGCAGAACACTGAAGCTTTCTTT
TRBJ1-1,TRBV7-9,NA,once,CASSQTGTGNTEAFF,TGTGCCAGCAGCCAAACCGGGACTGGGAACACTGAAGCTTTCTTT
TRBJ2-2,TRBV24-1,NA,NA,CATSAPGSGTGELFF,TGTGCCACCAGTGCTCCCGGGTCGGGCACCGGGGAGCTGTTTTTT
TRBJ1-5,TRBV7-2,NA,NA,CASSLIVDQPQHF,TGTGCCAGCAGCTTGATAGTCGATCAGCCCCAGCATTTT
TRBJ1-1,TRBV9,NA,NA,CASSVDQAGNTEAFF,TGTGCCAGCAGCGTAGACCAGGCCGGGAACACTGAAGCTTTCTTT
TRBJ1-2,TRBV6-5,TRBD1,few,CASRRTGAPSYTF,TGTGCCAGCAGGAGGACAGGGGCCCCTTCCTACACCTTC
TRBJ1-2,TRBV7-2,TRBD1,NA,CASSSKTGTGGYTF,TGTGCCAGCAGCTCTAAGACAGGGACGGGTGGCTACACCTTC
TRBJ2-1,TRBV11-2,TRBD1,NA,CASRGRTGLQGEQFF,TGTGCCAGCAGGGGGAGGACAGGGCTACAAGGCGAGCAGTTCTTC
TRBJ1-3,TRBV18,NA,NA,CASSPGQVSGNTIYF,TGTGCCAGCTCACCGGGACAAGTCTCTGGAAACACCATATATTTT
TRBJ1-5,TRBV5-8,TRBD1,NA,CASSSRDRGRNSNQPQHF,TGTGCCAGCAGCTCCCGGGACAGGGGGAGGAATAGCAATCAGCCCCAGCATTTT
TRBJ1-6,TRBV5-1,NA,once,CASSFETLNSPLHF,TGCGCCAGCAGCTTCGAGACTCTTAATTCACCCCTCCACTTT